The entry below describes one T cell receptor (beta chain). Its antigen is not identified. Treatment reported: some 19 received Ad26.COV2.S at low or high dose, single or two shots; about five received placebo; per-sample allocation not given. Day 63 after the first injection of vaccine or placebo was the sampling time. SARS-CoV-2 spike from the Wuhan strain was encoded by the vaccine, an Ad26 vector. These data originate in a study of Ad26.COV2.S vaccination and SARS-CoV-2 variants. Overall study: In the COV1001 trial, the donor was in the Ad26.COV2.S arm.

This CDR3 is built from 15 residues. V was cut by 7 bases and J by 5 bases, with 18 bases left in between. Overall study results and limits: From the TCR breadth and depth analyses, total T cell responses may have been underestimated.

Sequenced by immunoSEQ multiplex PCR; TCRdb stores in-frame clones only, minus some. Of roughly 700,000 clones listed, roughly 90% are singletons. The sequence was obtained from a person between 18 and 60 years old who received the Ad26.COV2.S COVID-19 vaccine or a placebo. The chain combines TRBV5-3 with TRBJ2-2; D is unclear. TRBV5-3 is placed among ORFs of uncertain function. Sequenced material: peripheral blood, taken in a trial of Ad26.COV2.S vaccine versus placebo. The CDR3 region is CARGVGPSSTGELFF. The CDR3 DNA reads TGTGCCAGAGGGGTGGGCCCCAGCAGTACCGGGGAGCTGTTTTTT.